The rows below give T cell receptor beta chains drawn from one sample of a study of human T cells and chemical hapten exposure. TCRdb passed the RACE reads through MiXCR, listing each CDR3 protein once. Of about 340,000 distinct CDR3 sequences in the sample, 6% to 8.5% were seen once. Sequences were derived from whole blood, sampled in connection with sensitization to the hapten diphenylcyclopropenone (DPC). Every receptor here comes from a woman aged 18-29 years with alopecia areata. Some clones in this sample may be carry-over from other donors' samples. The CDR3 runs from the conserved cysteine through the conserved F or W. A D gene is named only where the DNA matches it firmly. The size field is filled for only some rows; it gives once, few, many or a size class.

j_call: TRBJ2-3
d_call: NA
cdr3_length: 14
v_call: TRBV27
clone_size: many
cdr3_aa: CASSFWGQGDTQYF
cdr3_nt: TGTGCCAGCAGTTTTTGGGGGCAGGGAGATACGCAGTATTTT

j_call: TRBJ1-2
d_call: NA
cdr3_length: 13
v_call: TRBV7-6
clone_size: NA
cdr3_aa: CASSLPVGEGYTF
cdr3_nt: TGTGCCAGCAGCTTACCAGTAGGGGAAGGCTACACCTTC

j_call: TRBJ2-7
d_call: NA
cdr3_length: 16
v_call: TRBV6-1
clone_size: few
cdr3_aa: CASIGRWSPGAVEQYF
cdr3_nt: TGTGCCAGCATTGGTCGGTGGAGTCCAGGGGCTGTCGAGCAGTACTTC

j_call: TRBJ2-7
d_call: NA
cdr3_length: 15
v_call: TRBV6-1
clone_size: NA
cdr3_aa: CASRKSILGRDEQYF
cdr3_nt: TGTGCCAGCAGGAAGTCGATCTTAGGCAGGGACGAGCAGTACTTC

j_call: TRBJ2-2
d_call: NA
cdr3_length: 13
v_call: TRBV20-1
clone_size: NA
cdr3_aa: CSARAEGTGELFF
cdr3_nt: TGCAGTGCTAGAGCGGAGGGTACCGGGGAGCTGTTTTTT

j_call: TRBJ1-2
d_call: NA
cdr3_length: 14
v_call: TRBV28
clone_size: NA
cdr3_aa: CASSLLGRPDGYTF
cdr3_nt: TGTGCCAGCAGTCTCTTGGGCAGGCCGGATGGCTACACCTTC

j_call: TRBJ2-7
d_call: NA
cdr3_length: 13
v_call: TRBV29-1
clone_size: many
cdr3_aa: CSVATDSSYEQYF
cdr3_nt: TGCAGCGTTGCAACAGACAGTTCCTACGAGCAGTACTTC

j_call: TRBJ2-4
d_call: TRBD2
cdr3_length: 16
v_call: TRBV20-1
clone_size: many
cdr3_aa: CSARDPGGLAKNIQYF
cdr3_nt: TGCAGTGCTAGAGACCCGGGGGGTCTAGCCAAAAACATTCAGTACTTC

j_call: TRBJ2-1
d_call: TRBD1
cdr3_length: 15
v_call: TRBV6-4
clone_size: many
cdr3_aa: CASSVGTGGVNEQFF
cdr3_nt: TGTGCCAGCAGTGTGGGGACAGGGGGTGTCAATGAGCAGTTCTTC

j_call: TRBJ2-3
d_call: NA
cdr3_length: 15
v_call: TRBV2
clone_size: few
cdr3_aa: CASKLAVASTDTQYF
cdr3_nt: TGTGCCAGCAAGCTAGCTGTGGCTAGCACAGATACGCAGTATTTT

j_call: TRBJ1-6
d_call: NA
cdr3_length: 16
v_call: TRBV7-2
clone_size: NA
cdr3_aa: CASSPTVPIYNSPLHF
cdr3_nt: TGTGCCAGCAGCCCGACAGTGCCCATCTATAATTCACCCCTCCACTTT

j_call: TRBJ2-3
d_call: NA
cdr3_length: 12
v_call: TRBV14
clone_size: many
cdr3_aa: CASSQDLDTQYF
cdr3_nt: TGTGCCAGCAGCCAAGATTTAGATACGCAGTATTTT

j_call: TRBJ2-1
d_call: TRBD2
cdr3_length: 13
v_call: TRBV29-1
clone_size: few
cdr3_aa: CSVVGGEVNEQFF
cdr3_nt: TGCAGCGTTGTTGGGGGGGAGGTCAATGAGCAGTTCTTC

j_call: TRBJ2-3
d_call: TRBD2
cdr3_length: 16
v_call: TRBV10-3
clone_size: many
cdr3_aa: CAISESDLAGPDTQYF
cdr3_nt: TGTGCCATCAGTGAGTCAGACCTAGCGGGGCCAGATACGCAGTATTTT

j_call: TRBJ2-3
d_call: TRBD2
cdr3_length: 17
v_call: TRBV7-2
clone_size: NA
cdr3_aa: CASSLGLAGEATDTQYF
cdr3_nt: TGTGCCAGCAGCTTAGGACTAGCGGGGGAGGCCACAGATACGCAGTATTTT

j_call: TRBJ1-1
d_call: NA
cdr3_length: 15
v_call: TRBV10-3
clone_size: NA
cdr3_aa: CAISEWGGLDTEAFF
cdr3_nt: TGTGCCATCAGTGAGTGGGGAGGCTTGGACACTGAAGCTTTCTTT

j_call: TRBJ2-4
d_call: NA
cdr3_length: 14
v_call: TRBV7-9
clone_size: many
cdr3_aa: CASSSYYAKNIQYF
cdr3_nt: TGTGCCAGCAGCTCCTACTATGCCAAAAACATTCAGTACTTC

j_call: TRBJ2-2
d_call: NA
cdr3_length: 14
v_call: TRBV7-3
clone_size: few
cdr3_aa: CASSTDPTTGELFF
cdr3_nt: TGTGCCAGCAGCACTGACCCCACCACCGGGGAGCTGTTTTTT

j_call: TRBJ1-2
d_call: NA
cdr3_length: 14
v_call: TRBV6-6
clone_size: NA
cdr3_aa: CASTHPDSLYGYTF
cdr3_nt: TGTGCCAGCACCCATCCGGACAGCCTTTATGGCTACACCTTC

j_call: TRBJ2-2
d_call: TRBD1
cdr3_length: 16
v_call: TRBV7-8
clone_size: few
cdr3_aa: CASSPRTGVNTGELFF
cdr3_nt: TGTGCCAGCAGCCCCAGGACAGGGGTTAACACCGGGGAGCTGTTTTTT

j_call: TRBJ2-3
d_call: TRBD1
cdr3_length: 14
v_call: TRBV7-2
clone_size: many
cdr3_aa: CASSETGVTDTQYF
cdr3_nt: TGTGCCAGCAGCGAGACAGGGGTCACAGATACGCAGTATTTT